Described below is a single TCR beta chain sequence and its context. The sample is drawn from a study of cytomegalovirus exposure and HLA in healthy donors. Across the whole study: The roughly 120 validation repertoires, a later analysis reported, used the same platform as the 600 to 700 first-cohort repertoires.

Looked up from germline, CDR1 is MNHEY and CDR2 is SMNVEV (reference sequence). The CDR3 has 13 residues. With 6 bases clipped from V and 15 bases from J, the junction kept 14 bases outside the gene matches. TCRdb's table, derived via immunoSEQ multiplex PCR, lists solely in-frame clones and lacks some. The data hold 130,000 or so clones, with more than 70% observed a single time. The chain is built from TRBV27 and TRBJ2-1, with 7 bases that match TRBD1. The material sequenced was PBMCs. The clonotype comes from a woman in her thirties in good health and CMV-seronegative. This chain's CDR3 is CASRRGGFLPPFF. The CDR3 DNA sequence: TGTGCCAGCAGACGAGGGGGCTTCCTGCCTCCGTTCTTC.